This T cell receptor (beta chain) emerged from a study of T cell repertoires in cytomegalovirus infection. About the research overall: Indications of both CMV infection and matching HLA type were provided by public TCR beta signatures. General study results and limits: The ex vivo response was dominated by HLA-C-restricted CMV-specific TCR beta clonotypes. There were carriers of CMV plus the relevant HLA, and cumulative public TCR beta family frequency identified them.

Via MiXCR, TCRdb re-called the reads, giving one row per CDR3 protein. The table lists 150,000 to 200,000 distinct CDR3 sequences, approximately 28% of them singletons. Concerning this clonotype itself: The antigen remains unidentified.

V was cut by 5 bases and J by 2 bases, with 10 bases left in between. The CDR3 has 13 amino acids. The germline V gene encodes CDR1 SGHTA and CDR2 FQGNSA. This sequence originates from a human donor in good health (CMV status not recorded). Some clones in this sample may be carry-over from other donors' samples. V is TRBV7-2 and J is TRBJ2-7, with unresolved D. Sequenced: PBMCs. CDR3 nucleotide sequence: TGTGCCAGCAGCCGTGGTCTAGCCTACGAGCAGTACTTC. Translating it yields CASSRGLAYEQYF.